Each of the 21 T cell receptor beta chains below was sequenced from the same sample in a study of control samples from healthy donors and cancer patients. Here immunoSEQ multiplex PCR was the method, and the copy in TCRdb shows in-frame clones only, minus some. The table lists 150,000 or so clones, 80% to 95% of them singletons. Material for sequencing was blood. All receptors derive from a man aged 18 to 35 in good health.

The V gene is TRBV7-2, the J gene TRBJ2-2, with 7 bases lining up with TRBD1. The V and J ends lost 5 bases and 0 bases, in that order; junction bases with no gene match: 6. The germline V gene encodes CDR1 SGHTA and CDR2 FQGNSA. The CDR3 is 16 amino acids. The CDR3 DNA follows: TGTGCCAGCAGCCCAACCGGGACAGCGAACACCGGGGAGCTGTTTTTT. This gives the protein CASSPTGTANTGELFF. The full variable domain, in which reference TRBV7-2 and TRBJ2-2 provide the parts outside the CDR3, is GAGVSQSPSNKVTEKGKDVELRCDPISGHTALYWYRQSLGQGLEFLIYFQGNSAPDKSGLPSDRFSAERTGGSVSTLTIQRTQQEDSAVYLCASSPTGTANTGELFFGEGSRLTVL.

The chain combines TRBV4-3 with TRBJ1-2; 8 positions agree with TRBD1. The V segment lost 0 bases and the J segment 11 bases; nucleotides outside the gene matches: 5. Germline V lookup: CDR1 LGHNA, CDR2 YSLEER. This CDR3 region has 13 residues. CDR3 sequence reads: CASSQDGQGAYTF. The CDR3 DNA follows: TGCGCCAGCAGCCAAGACGGTCAGGGGGCGTACACCTTC.

This clone was counted a few times. This chain links TRBV7-9 with TRBJ1-5; a possible D gene is TRBD1 (6 bases). The V end was cut by 4 bases, the J end by 4 bases, with 11 bases between. The germline gives CDR1 SEHNR, CDR2 FQNEAQ (reference sequence). The CDR3 runs 14 residues. The CDR3 region has the DNA TGTGCCAGCAGCTCGGACAGCCGAAATCAGCCCCAGCATTTT. Amino acids: CASSSDSRNQPQHF.

The chain employs TRBV3-1 (or the pseudogene TRBV3-2) and TRBJ1-2, with unresolved D. Germline V gene data show CDR1 as LGHDT and CDR2 as YNNKEL (reference sequence). CDR3 length equals 14 residues. Trimming took off 0 bases at V and 1 base at J, with 6 bases between the two ends. The CDR3 reads CASSQEHNNYGYTF. DNA for the CDR3: TGTGCCAGCAGCCAAGAGCACAATAACTATGGCTACACCTTC.

This chain uses TRBV6-1 with TRBJ2-1; the match to TRBD2 covers 10 bases. Germline loops: CDR1 MNHNS, CDR2 SASEGT. V lost 1 base, J lost 3 bases, and 0 bases stayed unmatched. The CDR3 length is 15 residues. The CDR3 here is CASSEGTSGYNEQFF. In DNA form, the CDR3 reads TGTGCCAGCAGTGAAGGGACTAGCGGCTACAATGAGCAGTTCTTC.

The chain links TRBV30 to TRBJ1-6, with D maybe TRBD1 (6 bases). Per the germline V gene, CDR1 is GTSNPN and CDR2 is SVGIG (reference sequence). The CDR3 is 13 residues long. Trimming pared 8 bases from V and 10 bases from J, leaving 18 bases between. The CDR3 DNA reads TGTGCCGCGGACGAACAGGGAGGGTCACCCCTCCACTTT. This codes for CAADEQGGSPLHF.

As regards this clone: One end of the junction is discordant with germline, which a read error may explain. This chain links TRBV18 with TRBJ1-1; D may be TRBD1 (5 bases). Germline CDR1 is KGHSH and CDR2 is LQKENI. The CDR3 runs 12 residues. The chain's CDR3 is CASSPPGTETFF. DNA of the CDR3: TGTGCCAGCTCACCACCGGGGACTGAAACTTTCTTT.

This clone is a singleton in its sample. CDR3 DNA: TGTGCCACCGGGGAGGGGGGTTCACCCCTCCACTTT. Amino acids: CATGEGGSPLHF. The chain joins TRBV15 to TRBJ1-6, with D possibly matching TRBD1 (6 bases). The CDR3 is 12 residues long. V was cut by 8 bases and J by 9 bases, with 11 bases left in between. Germline V lookup: CDR1 LNHNV, CDR2 YYDKDF (reference sequence).

The chain is built from TRBV5-4 and TRBJ2-1, with TRBD2 identical over 7 bases. V shed 3 bases, J shed 4 bases, and the junction held 4 bases outside the gene matches. Germline values: CDR1 SGHNT, CDR2 YYREEE (reference sequence). The CDR3 has 14 amino acids. Written as DNA, the CDR3 is TGTGCCAGCAGCTCTGGACTAGAATACAATGAGCAGTTCTTC. It codes for CASSSGLEYNEQFF.

The sample holds a few counts of this clone. The chain uses TRBV7-8 and TRBJ1-2; 7 positions match TRBD1. The germline gives CDR1 SGHVS, CDR2 FQNEAQ. The CDR3 length is 13 residues. After removal of 6 bases from V and 6 bases from J, the junction contained 7 bases not matched to a gene. DNA for the CDR3: TGTGCCAGCAGACTTGGACAGGCGGATGGCTACACCTTC. It codes for CASRLGQADGYTF.

The J gene is TRBJ2-7, the V gene TRBV2, with D tentatively TRBD2 (5 bases). Germline V CDR1 and CDR2: SNHLY, FYNNEI. The V gene lost 4 bases and the J gene lost 7 bases, with 20 bases spanning the gap. The CDR3 sequence is 15 residues long. CDR3 amino acids: CASSGRRVTYVEQYF. DNA for the CDR3: TGTGCCAGCAGTGGAAGGCGGGTTACTTACGTAGAGCAGTACTTC.

The chain recombines TRBV5-4 with TRBJ2-1; 14 nucleotides agree with TRBD2. J lost 13 bases, V lost 4 bases, and 10 bases had no gene match. The germline V gene encodes CDR1 SGHNT and CDR2 YYREEE (reference sequence). This CDR3 spans 15 amino acids. The CDR3: CASSRGLAGDPVQFF. In DNA, the CDR3 is TGTGCCAGCAGCAGGGGACTAGCGGGAGACCCGGTCCAGTTCTTC. The whole variable domain, filled in from reference TRBV5-4 and TRBJ2-1, reads ETGVTQSPTHLIKTRGQQVTLRCSSQSGHNTVSWYQQALGQGPQFIFQYYREEENGRGNFPPRFSGLQFPNYSSELNVNALELDDSALYLCASSRGLAGDPVQFFGPGTRLTVL.

The genes are TRBV6-5 and TRBJ2-3; D not certain. This CDR3 region has 15 residues. The V gene lost 4 bases and the J gene lost 4 bases, with 15 bases spanning the gap. Germline V CDR1 and CDR2: MNHEY, SVGAGI. This CDR3 is CASSFSSQWADTQYF. DNA for the CDR3: TGTGCCAGCAGTTTCTCCTCCCAATGGGCAGATACGCAGTATTTT.

CDR3 coding DNA: TGCAGCGTTGAAGAGGCAGGGGATGAGACCCAGTACTTC. The encoded protein is CSVEEAGDETQYF. V and J are TRBV29-1 and TRBJ2-5; possible D gene TRBD1, 6 bases. The CDR3 has 13 residues. V was cut by 0 bases and J by 5 bases, with 10 bases left in between. Germline values: CDR1 SQVTM, CDR2 ANQGSEA.

The V and J genes are TRBV12-3 or TRBV12-4 and TRBJ2-7; the D is unclear. This CDR3 spans 12 amino acids. The V gene lost 3 bases and the J gene lost 3 bases, with 6 bases spanning the gap. CDR3 nucleotides: TGTGCCAGCAGTTTCTCCCTCTACGAGCAGTACTTC. Its protein product is CASSFSLYEQYF.

V gene TRBV4-3 combines with J gene TRBJ1-4; D gene uncertain. V was clipped by 0 bases and J by 5 bases, with 16 bases between them. Germline V gene lookup returns CDR1 LGHNA and CDR2 YSLEER. The CDR3 is 17 residues long. As DNA, the CDR3 is TGCGCCAGCAGCCAAGATTCGGGCGGGAAACTAAATGAAAAACTGTTTTTT. It translates to CASSQDSGGKLNEKLFF.

The rearrangement uses TRBV3-1 (or the pseudogene TRBV3-2) and TRBJ1-1; perhaps TRBD1 as D (5 bases). The V gene's germline CDR1 is LGHDT and CDR2 YNNKEL (reference sequence). The germline V and J ends were trimmed by 6 bases and 2 bases, with 10 bases remaining between them. The length of the CDR3 is 13 residues. This chain's CDR3 is CASSSDRNTEAFF. The CDR3 DNA is TGTGCCAGCAGTTCCGACAGAAACACTGAAGCTTTCTTT.

V and J are TRBV6-6 and TRBJ1-5, with D possibly TRBD1 on 6 matching bases. Germline CDR1 MNHNY, CDR2 SVGAGI (reference sequence). This CDR3 is 12 amino acids long. The V end lost 7 bases, the J end lost 8 bases, and 12 bases lay between the germline ends. CDR3 bases: TGTGCCAGCAAAAGGGGGGATGAGCCCCAGCATTTT. It codes for CASKRGDEPQHF.

CDR3 protein: CASLAGNEQFF. In DNA, the CDR3 is TGCGCCAGCCTAGCGGGGAATGAGCAGTTCTTC. The chain joins TRBV4-1 to TRBJ2-1; TRBD2 matches 9 bases. With 8 bases clipped from V and 7 bases from J, the junction kept 0 bases outside the gene matches. CDR3 length: 11 residues. Germline V gives CDR1 MGHRA, CDR2 YSYEKL.

The gene calls are TRBV6-6 and TRBJ2-2, with D possibly being TRBD1 or TRBD2 (5 bases each). CDR1 MNHNY and CDR2 SVGAGI come from the germline V gene (reference sequence). The CDR3 runs 14 residues. Trimming took off 2 bases at V and 5 bases at J, with 9 bases between the two ends. This CDR3 reads CASSYEGPTGELFF. The CDR3 nucleotides read TGTGCCAGCAGTTACGAGGGACCGACCGGGGAGCTGTTTTTT.

This sequence joins TRBV6-5 and TRBJ1-5, with 7 positions matching TRBD1. The CDR3 contains 15 residues. Germline V gives CDR1 MNHEY, CDR2 SVGAGI. V shed 8 bases and J 1 base; nucleotides not matched to a gene: 8. The CDR3 loop reads CASSGGGGSNQPQHF. The CDR3 region has the DNA TGTGCCAGCTCAGGGGGGGGAGGGAGCAATCAGCCCCAGCATTTT.